This T cell receptor beta chain was sequenced in a study of read filtering for tumor transcriptome and immune sequencing. Study context: By R-ISS, stages I, II and III held about 8, 16 and 7 patients. IR-seq gave about 4 to 10.27 million TCR reads per sample; RNA-seq gave about 80 to 1,300. Study-level findings and limits: Even smaller IR-seq throughput identified most shared clonotypes.

This clonotype showed up many times. Its matching antigen is unknown. The CDR3 has 13 residues. Trimming removed 0 bases from V and 14 bases from J, with 14 bases in between. Germline loops: CDR1 SGHRS, CDR2 YFSETQ. From 350 to 500 ng of RNA, a library with molecular barcoded alpha/delta and beta/gamma adaptors was made. A single record per CDR3 protein comes from TCRdb applying MiXCR to the reads. The sample has 130,000 or so distinct CDR3 sequences, roughly an eighth seen once; the top ten hold 7% to 9%. This clonotype was sampled from a donor aged 40 or older with multiple myeloma. The chain recombines TRBV5-1 with TRBJ1-4, with a tentative D call TRBD1 (5 bases). The sequencing sample was made of a population of CD138-negative cells sorted from bone marrow. CDR3 sequence: CASSLGQSSGLFF. The CDR3 DNA reads TGCGCCAGCAGCTTGGGACAGAGCTCTGGGCTGTTTTTT.